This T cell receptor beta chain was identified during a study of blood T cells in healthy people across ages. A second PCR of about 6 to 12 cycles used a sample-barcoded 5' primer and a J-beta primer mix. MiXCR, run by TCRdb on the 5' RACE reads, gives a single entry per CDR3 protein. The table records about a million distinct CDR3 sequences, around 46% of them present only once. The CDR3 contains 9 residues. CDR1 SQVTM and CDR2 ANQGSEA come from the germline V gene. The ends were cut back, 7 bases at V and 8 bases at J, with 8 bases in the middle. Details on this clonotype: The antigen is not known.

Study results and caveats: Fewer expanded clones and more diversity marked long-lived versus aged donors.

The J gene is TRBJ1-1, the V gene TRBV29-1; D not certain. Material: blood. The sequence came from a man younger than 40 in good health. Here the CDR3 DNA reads TGCAGCGGGGAACCCGAAGCTTTCTTT. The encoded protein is CSGEPEAFF.